This TCR beta chain was found in a study of T cell clonality in common variable immunodeficiency. Study-wide results and limits: Reportedly, TCR beta sequences from common variable immunodeficiency showed fewer deletions and N-nucleotide insertions.

This clone occurred a few times. Its antigen is unidentified. The read stops 3 residues short of the end of the CDR3; the missing end is completed from the germline J gene. The CDR3 covers 11 residues. Trimming took 1 base from V and 9 from J, leaving 4 bases between them. The V gene's germline CDR1 is SGHTA and CDR2 FQGNSA. Here immunoSEQ multiplex PCR was the method, and the copy in TCRdb shows in-frame clones only, minus some. In total the sample includes 32,000 or so clones, none of them seen once. Material for sequencing was peripheral blood mononuclear cells. The gene calls are TRBV7-2 and TRBJ2-1, with D unresolved. This sequence originates from a human donor with common variable immunodeficiency. The covered CDR3 bases are TGTGCCAGCAGCTTAGAGCGTGAG. Protein sequence: CASSLERE. The full CDR3 reads CASSLEREQFF.